This T cell receptor beta chain was identified during a study of chemoradiotherapy in HPV16-positive cancers. The germline V gene encodes CDR1 SGHVS and CDR2 FQNEAQ. The V end was cut by 3 bases, the J end by 2 bases, with 11 bases between. The CDR3 covers 14 residues. The method was immunoSEQ multiplex PCR; TCRdb's version includes in-frame clones alone and lacks a portion of them. Of 15,000 to 20,000 clones in the sample, 90% to 95% were seen once. As for this clone: Its matching antigen is unknown.

Study-wide findings and caveats: Candidate HPV-specific clones and E7-related TCR motifs grew in tumor during treatment.

This TCR was sampled from a human donor with HPV-associated anogenital cancer. Here the sequenced sample was blood, taken from a patient who underwent chemoradiotherapy. The V gene is TRBV7-8, the J gene TRBJ2-7; D is unresolved. The CDR3 DNA is TGTGCCAGCAGCTTCCAGGACCCGGCCTACGAGCAGTACTTC. Translated: CASSFQDPAYEQYF. Full variable domain (outside the CDR3, taken from reference TRBV7-8 and TRBJ2-7): GAGVSQSPRYKVAKRGQDVALRCDPISGHVSLFWYQQALGQGPEFLTYFQNEAQLDKSGLPSDRFFAERPEGSVSTLKIQRTQQEDSAVYLCASSFQDPAYEQYFGPGTRLTVT.